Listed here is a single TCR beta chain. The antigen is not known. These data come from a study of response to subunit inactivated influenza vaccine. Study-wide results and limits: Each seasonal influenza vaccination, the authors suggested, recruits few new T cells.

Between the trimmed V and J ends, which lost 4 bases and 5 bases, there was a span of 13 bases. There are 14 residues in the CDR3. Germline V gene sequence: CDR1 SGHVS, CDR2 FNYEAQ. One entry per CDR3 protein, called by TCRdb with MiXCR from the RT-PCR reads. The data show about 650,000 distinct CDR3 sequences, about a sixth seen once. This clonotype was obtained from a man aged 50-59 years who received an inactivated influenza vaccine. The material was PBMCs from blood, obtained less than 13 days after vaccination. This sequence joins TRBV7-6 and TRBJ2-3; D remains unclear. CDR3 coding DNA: TGTGCCAGCAGCTCACGACTGGGCGGAGATACGCAGTATTTT. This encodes CASSSRLGGDTQYF.